This is a list of T cell receptor beta chains from one sample in a study of blood T cell repertoires in COVID-19. The protocol was immunoSEQ multiplex PCR, while the TCRdb copy is restricted to in-frame clones and leaves out a portion. The sample has 87,000 or so clones; around 90% are singletons. Sequencing was done on a sample of peripheral blood. These TCRs come from a man between 18 and 35 years old with COVID-19, enrolled during active disease. CDR3s include the opening cysteine and the closing phenylalanine or tryptophan. A D gene is named only where the DNA matches it firmly. The size entry is marked missing in some rows and otherwise reads once, few, many or a size class.

J gene | D gene | clone size | V gene | CDR3 DNA | CDR3 protein
TRBJ2-1 | NA | NA | TRBV11-2 | TGTGCCAGCAGCTCAATATCCGGGACTGGCCACAATGAGCAGTTCTTC | CASSSISGTGHNEQFF
TRBJ2-3 | NA | NA | TRBV5-1 | TGCGCCAGTAGACAGACTAGCACAGATACGCAGTATTTT | CASRQTSTDTQYF
TRBJ1-1 | NA | NA | TRBV12-3/TRBV12-4 | TGTGCCAGCAGCCCCGTAGGGGTCGCTGAAGCTTTCTTT | CASSPVGVAEAFF
TRBJ2-7 | TRBD1 | NA | TRBV6-2/TRBV6-3 | TGTGCCAGCAGTTACTCGGGGGTTGGGACAGGCCACGAGCAGTACTTC | CASSYSGVGTGHEQYF
TRBJ1-1 | NA | NA | TRBV7-2 | TGTGCCAGCAGCTTGCTAATGAACACTGAAGCTTTCTTT | CASSLLMNTEAFF
TRBJ2-7 | NA | NA | TRBV27 | TGTGCCAGCGCACCGGGACATTGGAACGAGCAGTACTTC | CASAPGHWNEQYF
TRBJ2-7 | TRBD2 | NA | TRBV27 | TGTGCCACCGCATCCCTAGCGGAATTCTACGAGCAGTACTTC | CATASLAEFYEQYF
TRBJ1-6 | NA | NA | TRBV30 | TGTGCATTCTCCCGGGTAAATTCACCCCTCCACTTT | CAFSRVNSPLHF
TRBJ2-5 | TRBD2 | once | TRBV19 | TGTGCCAGTAGTAGACTAGCACTAATCGGGGAGACCCAGTACTTC | CASSRLALIGETQYF
TRBJ2-2 | TRBD2 | NA | TRBV9 | TGTGCCAGCAGTCGCAACCGCGGGAGCGGCGGCGGGGAGCTGTTTTTT | CASSRNRGSGGGELFF
TRBJ1-1 | NA | NA | TRBV7-8 | TGTGCCAGCAGCTTAGAGGGGTTTATGAACACTGAAGCTTTCTTT | CASSLEGFMNTEAFF
TRBJ1-6 | TRBD1 | NA | TRBV19 | TGTGCCAGTAGGGGACAGGGAGAGAATTCACCCCTCCACTTT | CASRGQGENSPLHF
TRBJ2-7 | NA | once | TRBV5-4 | TGTGCCAGCAGCTTGGGGAGGTCCTACGAGCAGTACTTC | CASSLGRSYEQYF
TRBJ2-5 | NA | NA | TRBV19 | TGTGCCAGTAGTATAGGCCGTCTAGCGTGGGACGAGACCCAGTACTTC | CASSIGRLAWDETQYF
TRBJ2-7 | TRBD1 | NA | TRBV28 | TGTGCCAGCAGTTCCCCAGGGGGATACGAGCAGTACTTC | CASSSPGGYEQYF
TRBJ2-2 | TRBD2 | NA | TRBV11-3 | TGTGCCAGCAGCTTCACTAGCGGGAGTTACACCGGGGAGCTGTTTTTT | CASSFTSGSYTGELFF
TRBJ1-2 | NA | NA | TRBV2 | TGTGCCAGCAGTGATGAAGGGGATGGCTACACCTTC | CASSDEGDGYTF
TRBJ1-1 | NA | NA | TRBV29-1 | TGCAGCGTTAATAACAGATTGCAGAACACTGAAGCTTTCTTT | CSVNNRLQNTEAFF
TRBJ1-3 | NA | NA | TRBV7-3 | TGTGCCAGCAGTTCCCCACCGGGAATCCTTCATATCTCTGGAAACACCATATATTTT | CASSSPPGILHISGNTIYF
TRBJ1-2 | NA | NA | TRBV4-2 | TGTGCCAGCAGCCAAGCCCAGTTTAACTATGGCTACACCTTC | CASSQAQFNYGYTF